This passage covers 3 T cell receptor beta chains from one sample sequenced in a study of CD8 T cells in ankylosing spondylitis. TCRdb re-called the 5' RACE reads with MiXCR, one entry per CDR3 protein. The sample holds 110,000 to 150,000 distinct CDR3 sequences; roughly 8.3% are singletons and the top ten take about 7.1%. The sample was synovial fluid, either unsorted or a sorted T cell fraction (not recorded which). These receptors were collected from a male donor with ankylosing spondylitis.

There are a few counts of this clonotype. The chain combines TRBV20-1 with TRBJ1-2; D may be TRBD1 (6 bases). Germline-derived CDR1 and CDR2 are DFQATT and SNEGSKA (reference sequence). The CDR3 is made up of 13 amino acids. The V end was cut by 5 bases, the J end by 2 bases, with 12 bases between. The CDR3 DNA sequence: TGCAGTGCTCCCCGGACAGTAAACTATGGCTACACCTTC. Its protein product is CSAPRTVNYGYTF.

V usage is TRBV6-5 and J usage is TRBJ2-2; D not resolved. CDR3 length: 16 amino acids. V shed 0 bases and J shed 5 bases, with 13 bases lying between them. Germline values: CDR1 MNHEY, CDR2 SVGAGI. The CDR3 spells CASSYSRRPITGELFF. The CDR3 bases are TGTGCCAGCAGTTACTCGAGGCGGCCGATTACCGGGGAGCTGTTTTTT.

The rearrangement links TRBV6-5 to TRBJ2-5; no firm D call. The V end lost 0 bases, the J end lost 5 bases, and 13 bases lay between the germline ends. Germline V gene data show CDR1 as MNHEY and CDR2 as SVGAGI. This CDR3 has 15 residues. The CDR3 DNA sequence: TGTGCCAGCAGTTACTCCCCTGGATCCGGGGAGACCCAGTACTTC. Its protein is CASSYSPGSGETQYF.